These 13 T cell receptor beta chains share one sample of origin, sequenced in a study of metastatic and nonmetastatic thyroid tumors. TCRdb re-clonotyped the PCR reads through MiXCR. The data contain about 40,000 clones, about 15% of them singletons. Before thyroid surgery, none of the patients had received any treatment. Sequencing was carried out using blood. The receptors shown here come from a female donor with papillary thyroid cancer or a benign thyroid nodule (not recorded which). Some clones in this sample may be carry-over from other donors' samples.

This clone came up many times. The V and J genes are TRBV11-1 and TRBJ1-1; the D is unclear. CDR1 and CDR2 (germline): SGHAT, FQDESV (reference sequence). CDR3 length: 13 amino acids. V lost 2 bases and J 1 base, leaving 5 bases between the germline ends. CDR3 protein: CASSLTRNTEAFF. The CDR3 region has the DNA TGTGCCAGCAGCTTAACAAGGAACACTGAAGCTTTCTTT.

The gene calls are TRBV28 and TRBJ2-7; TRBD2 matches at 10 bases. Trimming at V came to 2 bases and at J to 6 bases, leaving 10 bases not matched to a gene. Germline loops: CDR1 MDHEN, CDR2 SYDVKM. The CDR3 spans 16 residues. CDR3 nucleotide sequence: TGTGCCAGCAGTTTAGACTTCTGTACTAGCGGGATCGAGCAGTACTTC. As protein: CASSLDFCTSGIEQYF.

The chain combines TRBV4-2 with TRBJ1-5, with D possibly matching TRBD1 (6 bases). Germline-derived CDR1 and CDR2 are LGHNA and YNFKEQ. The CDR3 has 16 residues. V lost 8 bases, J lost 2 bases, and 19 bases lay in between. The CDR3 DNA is TGTGCCAGCGGACTCACAGGGATAGGGGGCAATCAGCCCCAGCATTTT. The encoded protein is CASGLTGIGGNQPQHF.

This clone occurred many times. This CDR3 reads CASSEGRDQPQHF. The CDR3 DNA follows: TGTGCCAGCTCAGAAGGACGGGATCAGCCCCAGCATTTT. This rearrangement joins TRBV18 to TRBJ1-5, with D uncertain. CDR1 and CDR2 from the germline V gene are KGHSH and LQKENI. This CDR3 spans 13 amino acids. The V gene lost 5 bases and the J gene lost 5 bases, with 10 bases spanning the gap. Full variable domain (rest looked up from reference TRBV18 and TRBJ1-5): NAGVMQNPRHLVRRRGQEARLRCSPMKGHSHVYWYRQLPEEGLKFMVYLQKENIIDESGMPKERFSAEFPKEGPSILRIQQVVRGDSAAYFCASSEGRDQPQHFGDGTRLSIL.

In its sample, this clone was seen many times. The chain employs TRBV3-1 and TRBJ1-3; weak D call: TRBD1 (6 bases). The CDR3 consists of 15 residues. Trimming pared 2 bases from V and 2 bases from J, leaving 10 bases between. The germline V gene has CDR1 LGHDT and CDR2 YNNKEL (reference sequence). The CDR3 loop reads CASSQWAGAGNTIYF. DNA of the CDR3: TGTGCCAGCAGCCAATGGGCAGGGGCTGGAAACACCATATATTTT. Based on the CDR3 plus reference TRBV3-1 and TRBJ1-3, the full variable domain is DTAVSQTPKYLVTQMGNDKSIKCEQNLGHDTMYWYKQDSKKFLKIMFSYNNKELIINETVPNRFSPKSPDKAHLNLHINSLELGDSAVYFCASSQWAGAGNTIYFGEGSWLTVV.

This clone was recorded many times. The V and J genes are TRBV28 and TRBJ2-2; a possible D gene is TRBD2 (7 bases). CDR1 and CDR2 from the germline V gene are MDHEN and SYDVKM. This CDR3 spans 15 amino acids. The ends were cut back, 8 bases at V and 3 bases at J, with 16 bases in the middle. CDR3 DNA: TGTGCCAGCGCAGAGGGGGGGCGGTACACCGGGGAGCTGTTTTTT. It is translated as CASAEGGRYTGELFF.

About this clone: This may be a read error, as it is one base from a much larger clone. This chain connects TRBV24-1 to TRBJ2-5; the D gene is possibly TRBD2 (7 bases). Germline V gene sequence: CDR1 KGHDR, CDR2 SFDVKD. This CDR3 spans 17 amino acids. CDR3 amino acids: CATSGGRAGTNQETKYF. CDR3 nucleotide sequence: TGTGCCACCAGTGGGGGGCGAGCGGGGACTAACCAAGAGACCAAGTACTTC.

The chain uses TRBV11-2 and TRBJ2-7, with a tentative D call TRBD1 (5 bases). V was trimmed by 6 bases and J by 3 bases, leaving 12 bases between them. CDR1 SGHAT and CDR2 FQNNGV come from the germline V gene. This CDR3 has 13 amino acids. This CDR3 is CASRGLSLYEQYF. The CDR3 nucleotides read TGTGCCAGCAGGGGGCTCTCCCTCTACGAGCAGTACTTC.

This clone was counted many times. The DNA for the CDR3 is TGTGCCAGCAGCTTACACAGGGTTTTGACAAATAATGAAAAACTGTTTTTT. Amino acids: CASSLHRVLTNNEKLFF. The genes are TRBV3-1 and TRBJ1-4; D might be TRBD1 (6 bases). The V gene's germline CDR1 is LGHDT and CDR2 YNNKEL (reference sequence). This CDR3 comprises 17 residues. V was cut by 5 bases and J by 4 bases, with 20 bases left in between. Combining the CDR3 with reference TRBV3-1 and TRBJ1-4 gives the whole variable domain DTAVSQTPKYLVTQMGNDKSIKCEQNLGHDTMYWYKQDSKKFLKIMFSYNNKELIINETVPNRFSPKSPDKAHLNLHINSLELGDSAVYFCASSLHRVLTNNEKLFFGSGTQLSVL.

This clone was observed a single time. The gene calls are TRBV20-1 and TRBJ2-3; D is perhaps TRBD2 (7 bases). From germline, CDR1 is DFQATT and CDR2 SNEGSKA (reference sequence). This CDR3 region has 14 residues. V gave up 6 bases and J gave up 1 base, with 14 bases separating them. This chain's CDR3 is CSARGARCTDTQYF. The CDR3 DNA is TGCAGTGCCCGGGGGGCCAGGTGCACAGATACGCAGTATTTT.

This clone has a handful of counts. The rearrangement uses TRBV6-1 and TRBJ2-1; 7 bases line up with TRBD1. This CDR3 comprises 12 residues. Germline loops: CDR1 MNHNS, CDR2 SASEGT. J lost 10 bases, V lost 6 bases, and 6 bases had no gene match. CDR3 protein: CASRKTGLEQFF. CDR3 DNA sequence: TGTGCCAGCAGGAAGACAGGGTTAGAGCAGTTCTTC.

DNA of the CDR3: TGTGCCAGCTCTCCCCCCAGGGCCTCTGGTGAGCAGTACTTC. Residues: CASSPPRASGEQYF. The V and J genes are TRBV28 and TRBJ2-7; D may be TRBD1 (5 bases). In germline, CDR1 is MDHEN, CDR2 SYDVKM. The V and J ends lost 8 bases and 7 bases respectively, with 21 bases between them. The CDR3 contains 14 residues.

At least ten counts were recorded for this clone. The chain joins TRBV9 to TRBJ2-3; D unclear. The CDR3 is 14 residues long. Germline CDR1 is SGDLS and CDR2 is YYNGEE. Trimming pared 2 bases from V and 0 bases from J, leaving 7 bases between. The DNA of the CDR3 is TGTGCCAGCAGCGTCTCACCTAGCACAGATACGCAGTATTTT. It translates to CASSVSPSTDTQYF. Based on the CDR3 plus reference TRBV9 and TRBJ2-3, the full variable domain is DSGVTQTPKHLITATGQRVTLRCSPRSGDLSVYWYQQSLDQGLQFLIQYYNGEERAKGNILERFSAQQFPDLHSELNLSSLELGDSALYFCASSVSPSTDTQYFGPGTRLTVL.